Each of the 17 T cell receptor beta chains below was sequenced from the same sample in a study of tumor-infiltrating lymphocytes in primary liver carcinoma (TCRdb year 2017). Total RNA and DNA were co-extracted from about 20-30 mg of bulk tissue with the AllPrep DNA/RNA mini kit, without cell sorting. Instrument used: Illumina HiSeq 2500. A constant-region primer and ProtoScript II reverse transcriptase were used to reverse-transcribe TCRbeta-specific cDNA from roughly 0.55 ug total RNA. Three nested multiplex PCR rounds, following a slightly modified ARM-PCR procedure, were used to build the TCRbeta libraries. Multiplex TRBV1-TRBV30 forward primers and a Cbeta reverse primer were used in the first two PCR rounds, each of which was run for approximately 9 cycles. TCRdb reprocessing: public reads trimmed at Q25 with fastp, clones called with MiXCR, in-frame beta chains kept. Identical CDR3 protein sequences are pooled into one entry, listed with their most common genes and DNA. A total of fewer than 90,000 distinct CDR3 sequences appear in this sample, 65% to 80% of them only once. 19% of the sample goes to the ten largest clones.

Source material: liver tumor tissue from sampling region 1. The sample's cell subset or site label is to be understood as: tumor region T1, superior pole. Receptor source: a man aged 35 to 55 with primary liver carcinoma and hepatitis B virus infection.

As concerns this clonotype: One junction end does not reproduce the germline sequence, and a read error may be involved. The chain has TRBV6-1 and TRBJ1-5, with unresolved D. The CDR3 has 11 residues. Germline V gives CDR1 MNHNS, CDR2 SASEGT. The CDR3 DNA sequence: TGTGCCAGCAGTGAAGGGGCCTTCCAGCATTTC. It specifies CASSEGAFQHF.

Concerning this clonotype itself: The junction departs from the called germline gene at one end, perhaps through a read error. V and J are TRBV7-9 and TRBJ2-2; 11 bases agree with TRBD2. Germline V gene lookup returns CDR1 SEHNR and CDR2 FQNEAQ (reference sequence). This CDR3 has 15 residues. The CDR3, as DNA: TGTGCCAGCAGCTTTAGCGGGAGGGTCAGCGGGGAGCCGTTTTTT. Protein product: CASSFSGRVSGEPFF.

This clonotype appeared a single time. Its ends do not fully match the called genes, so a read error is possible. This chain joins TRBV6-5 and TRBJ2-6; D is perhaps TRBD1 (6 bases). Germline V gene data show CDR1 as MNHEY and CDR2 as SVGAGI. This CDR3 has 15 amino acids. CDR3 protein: CAGSNRQVGANVLNF. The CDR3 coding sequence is TGTGCCGGCAGCAACAGACAGGTCGGGGCCAACGTCCTGAATTTC.

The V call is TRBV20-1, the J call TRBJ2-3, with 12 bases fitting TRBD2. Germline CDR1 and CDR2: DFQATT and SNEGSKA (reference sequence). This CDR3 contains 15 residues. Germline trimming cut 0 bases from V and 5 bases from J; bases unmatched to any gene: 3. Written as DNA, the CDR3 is TGCAGTGCTAGAGATGTGACTAGCGGGGGAGATACGCAGTATTTT. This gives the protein CSARDVTSGGDTQYF.

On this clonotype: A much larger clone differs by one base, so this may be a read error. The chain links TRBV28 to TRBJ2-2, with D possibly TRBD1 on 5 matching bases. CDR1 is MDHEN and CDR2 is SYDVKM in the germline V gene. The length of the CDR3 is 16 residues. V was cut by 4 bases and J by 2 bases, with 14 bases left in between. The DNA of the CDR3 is TGTGCCAGCAGTTCATGGCAGGGTGTAAACACCGGGGAGCTGTTTTTT. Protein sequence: CASSSWQGVNTGELFF.

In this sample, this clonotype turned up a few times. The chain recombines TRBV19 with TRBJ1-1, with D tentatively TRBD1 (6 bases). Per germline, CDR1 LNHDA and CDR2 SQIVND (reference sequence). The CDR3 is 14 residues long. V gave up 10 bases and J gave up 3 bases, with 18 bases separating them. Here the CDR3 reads CANTPRGADTEAFF. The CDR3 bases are TGTGCCAATACCCCCCGGGGGGCGGACACTGAAGCTTTCTTT.

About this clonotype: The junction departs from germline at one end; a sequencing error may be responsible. CDR3 nucleotides: TGTGCCGGCAGCCTTAGCGGGAGTTATGCAGATACGCAGTATTTT. It is translated as CAGSLSGSYADTQYF. This sequence joins TRBV5-4 and TRBJ2-3; TRBD2 matches 9 bases. The length of the CDR3 is 15 residues. The germline V gene has CDR1 SGHNT and CDR2 YYREEE (reference sequence).

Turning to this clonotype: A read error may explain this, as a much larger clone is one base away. This CDR3 reads CASSLDRALFAF. The CDR3 region has the DNA TGTGCCAGCAGCCTGGACAGGGCCTTGTTCGCCTTC. The chain uses TRBV2 and TRBJ1-2; 8 bases match TRBD1. Germline CDR1 and CDR2: SNHLY and FYNNEI. This CDR3 is 12 amino acids long.

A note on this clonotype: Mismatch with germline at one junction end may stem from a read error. The CDR3 here is CNRTGAYSNQSQHF. In DNA, the CDR3 is TGCAACCGGACAGGGGCATATAGCAATCAGTCCCAGCATTTT. The chain uses TRBV20-1 and TRBJ1-5; 9 bases are a match to TRBD1. This CDR3 comprises 14 residues. The V gene's germline CDR1 is DFQATT and CDR2 SNEGSKA (reference sequence).

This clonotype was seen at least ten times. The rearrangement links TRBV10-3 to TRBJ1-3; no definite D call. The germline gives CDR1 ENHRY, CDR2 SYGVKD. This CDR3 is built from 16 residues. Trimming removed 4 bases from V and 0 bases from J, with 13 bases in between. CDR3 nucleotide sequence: TGTGCCATCAGTGCCCGGACGGATTCCTCTGGAAACACCATATATTTT. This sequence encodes CAISARTDSSGNTIYF.

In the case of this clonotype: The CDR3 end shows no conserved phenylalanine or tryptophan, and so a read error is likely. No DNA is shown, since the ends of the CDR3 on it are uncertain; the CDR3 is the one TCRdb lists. The CDR3 sequence is CASSFGDRGYERYL. V usage is TRBV5-1 and J usage is TRBJ2-7; the table's D call, TRBD1, has no DNA check behind it. Germline V gene data show CDR1 as SGHRS and CDR2 as YFSETQ. With termini counted, the CDR3 has 14 amino acids.

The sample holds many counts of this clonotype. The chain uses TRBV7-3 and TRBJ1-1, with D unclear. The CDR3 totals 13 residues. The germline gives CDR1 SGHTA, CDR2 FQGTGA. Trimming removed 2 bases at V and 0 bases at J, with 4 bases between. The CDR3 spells CASSLEMNTEAFF. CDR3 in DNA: TGTGCCAGCAGCTTAGAAATGAACACTGAAGCTTTCTTT.

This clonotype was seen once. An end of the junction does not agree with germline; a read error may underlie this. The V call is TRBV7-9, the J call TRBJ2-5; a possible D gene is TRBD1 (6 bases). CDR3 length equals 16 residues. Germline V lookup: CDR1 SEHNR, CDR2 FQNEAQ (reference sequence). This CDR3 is CASSLGTSPDQEIQYF. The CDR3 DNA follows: TGTGCCAGCAGCCTCGGGACATCACCCGACCAAGAGATCCAGTACTTC.

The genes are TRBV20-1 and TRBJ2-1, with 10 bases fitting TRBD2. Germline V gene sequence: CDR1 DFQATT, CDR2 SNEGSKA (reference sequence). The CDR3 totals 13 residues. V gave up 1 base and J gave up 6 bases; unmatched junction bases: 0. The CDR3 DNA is TGCAGTGCTAGAGGACTAGCGGGCAATGAGCAGTTCTTC. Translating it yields CSARGLAGNEQFF.

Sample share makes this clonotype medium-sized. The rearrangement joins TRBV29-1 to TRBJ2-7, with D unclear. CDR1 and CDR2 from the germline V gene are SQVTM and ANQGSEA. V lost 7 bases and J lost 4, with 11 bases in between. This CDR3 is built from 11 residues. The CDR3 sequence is CSARLDYEQYF. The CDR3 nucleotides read TGCAGCGCTAGACTTGATTACGAGCAGTACTTC.

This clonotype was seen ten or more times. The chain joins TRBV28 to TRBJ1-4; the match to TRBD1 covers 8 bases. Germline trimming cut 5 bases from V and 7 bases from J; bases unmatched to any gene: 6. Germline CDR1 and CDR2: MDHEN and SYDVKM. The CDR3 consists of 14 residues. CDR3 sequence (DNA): TGTGCCAGCAGTCTGACAGGGGTTGGTGAAAAACTGTTTTTT. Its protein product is CASSLTGVGEKLFF.

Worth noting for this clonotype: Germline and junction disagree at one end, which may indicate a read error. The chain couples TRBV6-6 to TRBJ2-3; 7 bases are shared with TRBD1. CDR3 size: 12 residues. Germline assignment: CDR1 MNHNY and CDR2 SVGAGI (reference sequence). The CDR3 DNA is TGCGCCAGCACTACGGACAGGCCGACGCAGTATTTT. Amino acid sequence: CASTTDRPTQYF.